This T cell receptor (beta chain) was profiled in a study of siplizumab effects on memory and regulatory T cells. Broader study findings: Proliferating Tregs taken from siplizumab cultures were not shown to have a confirmed suppressive function. Alloreactive sequences traceable to unstimulated CD4+ memory cells were significantly reduced by siplizumab. The mean Treg-derived percentage of mappable alloreactive CD4+ clones was 55% to 75% with siplizumab compared with about 30% in controls.

With regard to this clone: Antigen specificity is unknown.

Germline V gene sequence: CDR1 SGHDN, CDR2 FVKESK. Trimming removed 5 bases at V and 2 bases at J, with 10 bases between. The CDR3 totals 14 residues. Around 10^5 TCR templates underwent assay in every sample. Some clones are missing from TCRdb's copy, which holds only in-frame ones; the method was immunoSEQ multiplex PCR. The data contain over 50,000 clones, less than 90% of them singletons. The source is a human donor in good health. The gene calls are TRBV14 and TRBJ2-1; possible D gene TRBD1, 6 bases. The sequenced sample was memory CD4+ T cells sorted from blood. CDR3 region: CASSGQSAYNEQFF. CDR3 in DNA: TGTGCCAGCAGCGGACAGTCAGCCTACAATGAGCAGTTCTTC.